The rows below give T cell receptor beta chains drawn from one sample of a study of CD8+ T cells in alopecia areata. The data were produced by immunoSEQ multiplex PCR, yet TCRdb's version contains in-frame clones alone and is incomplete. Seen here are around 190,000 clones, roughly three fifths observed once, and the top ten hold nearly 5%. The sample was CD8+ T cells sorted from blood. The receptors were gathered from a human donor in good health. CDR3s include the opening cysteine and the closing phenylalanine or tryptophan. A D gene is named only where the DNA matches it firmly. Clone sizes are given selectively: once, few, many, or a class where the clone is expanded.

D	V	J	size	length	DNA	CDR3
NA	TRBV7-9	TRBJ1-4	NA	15	TGTGCCAGCAGCGTAGAGGGGAGGCGGGTAGAAAAACTGTTTTTT	CASSVEGRRVEKLFF
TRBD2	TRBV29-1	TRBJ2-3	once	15	TGCAGCGCTCTACTTAGCGGGGGAAGCACAGATACGCAGTATTTT	CSALLSGGSTDTQYF
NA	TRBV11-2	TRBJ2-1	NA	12	TGTGCCAGCAGCTTAACGGGGAATGAGCAGTTCTTC	CASSLTGNEQFF
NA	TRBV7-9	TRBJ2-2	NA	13	TGTGCCAGCAGCCACCCCGGGACCGGGGAGCTGTTTTTT	CASSHPGTGELFF
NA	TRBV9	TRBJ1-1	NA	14	TGTGCCAGCGCAGCTCCGCATGAGGGGACTGAAGCTTTCTTT	CASAAPHEGTEAFF
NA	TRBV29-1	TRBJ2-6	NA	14	TGCAGCGTTGGGGGGGTCTCTGGGGCCAACGTCCTGACTTTC	CSVGGVSGANVLTF
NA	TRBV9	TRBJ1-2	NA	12	TGTGCCAGCAGCTTTACAGGGCACGGCTACACCTTC	CASSFTGHGYTF
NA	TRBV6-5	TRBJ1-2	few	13	TGTGCCAGCGCGGAAGGTATGGGCTATGGCTACACCTTC	CASAEGMGYGYTF
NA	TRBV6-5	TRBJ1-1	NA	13	TGTGCCAGCAGTTACGTCGGTGACACTGAAGCTTTCTTT	CASSYVGDTEAFF
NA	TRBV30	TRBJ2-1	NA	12	TGTGCCTGGAGTTCCCAGCACAATGAGCAGTTCTTC	CAWSSQHNEQFF
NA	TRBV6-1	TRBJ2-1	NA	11	TGTGCCAGCAGGCGTGGAGATGAGCAGTTCTTC	CASRRGDEQFF
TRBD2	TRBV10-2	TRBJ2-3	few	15	TGCGCCAGCAGCATGGCGGGGGGGATTACAGATACGCAGTATTTT	CASSMAGGITDTQYF
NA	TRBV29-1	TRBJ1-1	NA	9	TGCAGCGTTGGGGCTGAAGCTTTCTTT	CSVGAEAFF
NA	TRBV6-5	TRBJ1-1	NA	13	TGTGCCAGCGGTCGGAGGGAGAACACTGAAGCTTTCTTT	CASGRRENTEAFF
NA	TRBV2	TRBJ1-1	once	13	TGTGCCAGCAGTGATCCTGGGTTCACTGAAGCTTTCTTT	CASSDPGFTEAFF
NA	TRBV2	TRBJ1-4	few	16	TGTGCCAGCAGTGAAGCCCCTAACAAACCAAATGAAAAACTGTTTTTT	CASSEAPNKPNEKLFF
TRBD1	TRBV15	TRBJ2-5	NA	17	TGTGCCACCAGCAGACAGACCAGGGGGCCGGGGACAGAGACCCAGTACTTC	CATSRQTRGPGTETQYF
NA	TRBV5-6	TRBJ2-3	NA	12	TGTGCCAGCAGCTTGACCATTTATACGCAGTATTTT	CASSLTIYTQYF
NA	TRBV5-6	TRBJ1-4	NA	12	TGTGCCAGCGGGGAGGGGAATGAAAAACTGTTTTTT	CASGEGNEKLFF
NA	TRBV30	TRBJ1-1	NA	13	TGTGCCTGGAAGAGAAAGGGGGACACTGAAGCTTTCTTT	CAWKRKGDTEAFF
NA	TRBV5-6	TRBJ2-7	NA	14	TGTGCCAGCAGCTTGGGGGGGAGCTACTACGAGCAGTACTTC	CASSLGGSYYEQYF
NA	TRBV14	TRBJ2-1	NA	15	TGTGCCAGCAGCCAGTTAGGCGGGGCCTACAATGAGCAGTTCTTC	CASSQLGGAYNEQFF
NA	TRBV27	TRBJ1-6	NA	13	TGTGCCAGCAGTCCCCCCACGGGGGTATCCCTCCACTTT	CASSPPTGVSLHF
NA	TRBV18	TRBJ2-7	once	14	TGTGCCAGCTCACAGGGGCTAGGGATCGACGAGCAGTACTTC	CASSQGLGIDEQYF
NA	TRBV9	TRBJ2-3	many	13	TGTGCCAGCAGCGACAGGCCCGGGGATACGCAGTATTTT	CASSDRPGDTQYF
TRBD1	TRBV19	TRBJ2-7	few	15	TGTGCCAGTACTGAAACGACAGGGGCCTCCTACGAGCAGTACTTC	CASTETTGASYEQYF
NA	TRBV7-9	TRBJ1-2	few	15	TGTGCCAGCAGCTTAGGGCGGAGCGCTAACTATGGCTACACCTTC	CASSLGRSANYGYTF
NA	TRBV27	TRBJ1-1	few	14	TGTGCCAGCAGTCCTCGACTGGGGAACACTGAAGCTTTCTTT	CASSPRLGNTEAFF
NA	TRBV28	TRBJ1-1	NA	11	TGTGCCAGCAGTTTCGGCACTGAAGCTTTCTTT	CASSFGTEAFF
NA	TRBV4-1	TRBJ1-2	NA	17	TGCGCCAGCAGCCACTCACCCGGGACACCGCTTTCCTATGGCTACACCTTC	CASSHSPGTPLSYGYTF
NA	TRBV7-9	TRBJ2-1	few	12	TGTGCCAGCAGCGCGGGCTACAATGAGCAGTTCTTC	CASSAGYNEQFF
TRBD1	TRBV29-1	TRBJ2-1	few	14	TGCAGCGTTGGTCGTCAGGGGGACTACAATGAGCAGTTCTTC	CSVGRQGDYNEQFF
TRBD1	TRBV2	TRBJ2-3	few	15	TGTGCCAGCAGTGAGGGACAGGGGAACATGGATACGCAGTATTTT	CASSEGQGNMDTQYF
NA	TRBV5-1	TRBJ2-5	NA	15	TGCGCCAGCAGCCCTCGCGACTCGACGCAAGAGACCCAGTACTTC	CASSPRDSTQETQYF
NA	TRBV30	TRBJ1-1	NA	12	TGTGCCTGGAGTGTACAGGGCACTGAAGCTTTCTTT	CAWSVQGTEAFF
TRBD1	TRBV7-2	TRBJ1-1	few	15	TGTGCCAGCAGGTCTCAGGGGGCGCGGATGACTGAAGCTTTCTTT	CASRSQGARMTEAFF
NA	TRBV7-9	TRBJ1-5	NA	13	TGTGCCAGCAGCTTAGTAAGCAATCAGCCCCAGCATTTT	CASSLVSNQPQHF
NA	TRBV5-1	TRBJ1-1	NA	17	TGCGCCAGCAGCCTGGGGTTTTTTGGTCAGTCAAACACTGAAGCTTTCTTT	CASSLGFFGQSNTEAFF
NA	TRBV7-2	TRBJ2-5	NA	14	TGTGCCAGCAGCCCTCCCGGAGTAGGCGAGACCCAGTACTTC	CASSPPGVGETQYF
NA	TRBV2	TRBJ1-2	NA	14	TGTGCCAGCACTAGGGGTCAATTAACCTATGGCTACACCTTC	CASTRGQLTYGYTF
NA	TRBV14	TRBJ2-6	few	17	TGTGCCAGCAGCCAAACCACAGGGCGCCCCGGGGCCAACGTCCTGACTTTC	CASSQTTGRPGANVLTF
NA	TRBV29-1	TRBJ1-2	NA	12	TGCAGCGTCGAGAAGGTGGGCTATGGCTACACCTTC	CSVEKVGYGYTF
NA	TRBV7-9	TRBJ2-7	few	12	TGTGCCAGCAGCGCTGCGATCTACGAGCAGTACTTC	CASSAAIYEQYF
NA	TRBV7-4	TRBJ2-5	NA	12	TGTGCCAGCAGGCCGGGGGAGGAGACCCAGTACTTC	CASRPGEETQYF
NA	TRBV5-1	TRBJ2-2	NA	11	TGCGCCAGCAGCACAGGAGGGGAGCTGTTTTTT	CASSTGGELFF
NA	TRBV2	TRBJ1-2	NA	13	TGTGCCAGCAGAGAGGACGGCAACTATGGCTACACCTTC	CASREDGNYGYTF
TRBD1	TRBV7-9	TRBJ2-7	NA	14	TGTGCCAGCACTCCGGGACAGGAAGCCTACGAGCAGTACTTC	CASTPGQEAYEQYF
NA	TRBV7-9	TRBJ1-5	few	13	TGTGCCAGCAGCCCGGAGGATCTTCCCCCCCAGCATTTT	CASSPEDLPPQHF
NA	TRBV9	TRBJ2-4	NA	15	TGTGCCAGCAGTGACTCAGGGGTGACCAAAAACATTCAGTACTTC	CASSDSGVTKNIQYF
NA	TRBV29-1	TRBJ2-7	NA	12	TGCAGCGTTGAACCGGCACGCTACGAGCAGTACTTC	CSVEPARYEQYF
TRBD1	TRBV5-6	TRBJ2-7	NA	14	TGTGCCAGCACCCTGGGGGACAGGGGATTTGAGCAGTACTTC	CASTLGDRGFEQYF
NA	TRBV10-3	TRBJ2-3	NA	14	TGTGCCGCCCAGGGAACACACAGCACAGATACGCAGTATTTT	CAAQGTHSTDTQYF
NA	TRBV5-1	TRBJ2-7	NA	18	TGCGCCAGCGACCCGGAGACCCAGTCCCCACTACCTCTCCGAGAGCAGTACTTC	CASDPETQSPLPLREQYF
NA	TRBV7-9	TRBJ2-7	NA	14	TGTGCCAGCAGCTTTCGGGGGACCAACTACGAGCAGTACTTC	CASSFRGTNYEQYF
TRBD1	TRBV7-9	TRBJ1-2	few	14	TGTGCCAGCAGCTCGGGACAGTGGGAGTATGGCTACACCTTC	CASSSGQWEYGYTF
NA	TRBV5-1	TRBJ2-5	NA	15	TGCGCCAGCAGCTTTTTTTACAGCAAGCAAGAGACCCAGTACTTC	CASSFFYSKQETQYF
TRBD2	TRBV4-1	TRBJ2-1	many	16	TGTGCCAGCAGCCAAGATACCGGGGGGGGTTACAATGAGCAGTTCTTC	CASSQDTGGGYNEQFF